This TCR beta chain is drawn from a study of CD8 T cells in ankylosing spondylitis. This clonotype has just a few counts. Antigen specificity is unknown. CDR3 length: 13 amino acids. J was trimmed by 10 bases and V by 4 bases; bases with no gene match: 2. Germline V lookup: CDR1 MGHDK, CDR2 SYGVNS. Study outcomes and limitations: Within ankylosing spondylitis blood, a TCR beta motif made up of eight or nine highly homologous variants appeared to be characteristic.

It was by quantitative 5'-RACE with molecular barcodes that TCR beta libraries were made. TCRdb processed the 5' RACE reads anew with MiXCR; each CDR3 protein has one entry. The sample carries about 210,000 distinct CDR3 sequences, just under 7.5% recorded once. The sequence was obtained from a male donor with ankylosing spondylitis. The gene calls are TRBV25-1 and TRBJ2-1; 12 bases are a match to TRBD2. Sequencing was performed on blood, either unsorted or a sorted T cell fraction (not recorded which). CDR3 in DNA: TGTGCCAGCAGTGGGACTAGCGGGATCGAGCAGTTCTTC. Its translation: CASSGTSGIEQFF. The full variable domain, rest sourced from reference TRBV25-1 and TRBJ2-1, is EADIYQTPRYLVIGTGKKITLECSQTMGHDKMYWYQQDPGMELHLIHYSYGVNSTEKGDLSSESTVSRIRTEHFPLTLESARPSHTSQYLCASSGTSGIEQFFGPGTRLTVL.